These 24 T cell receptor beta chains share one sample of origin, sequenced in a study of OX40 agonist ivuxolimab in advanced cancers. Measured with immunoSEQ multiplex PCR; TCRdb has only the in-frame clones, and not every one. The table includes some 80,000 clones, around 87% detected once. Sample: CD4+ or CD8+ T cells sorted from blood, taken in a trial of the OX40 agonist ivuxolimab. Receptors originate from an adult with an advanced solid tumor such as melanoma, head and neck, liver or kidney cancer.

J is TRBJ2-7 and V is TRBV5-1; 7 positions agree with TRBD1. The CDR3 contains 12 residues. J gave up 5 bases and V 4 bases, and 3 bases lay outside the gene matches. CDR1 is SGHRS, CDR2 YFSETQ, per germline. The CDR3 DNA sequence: TGCGCCAGCAGCGACAGGGTCCACGAGCAGTACTTC. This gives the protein CASSDRVHEQYF.

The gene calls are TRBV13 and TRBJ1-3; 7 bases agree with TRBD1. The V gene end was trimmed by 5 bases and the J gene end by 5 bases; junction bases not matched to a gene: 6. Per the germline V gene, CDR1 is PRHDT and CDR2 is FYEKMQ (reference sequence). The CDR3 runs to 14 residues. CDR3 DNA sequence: TGTGCCAGCAGCCGGGGACAGTTTAGAAACACCATATATTTT. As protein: CASSRGQFRNTIYF.

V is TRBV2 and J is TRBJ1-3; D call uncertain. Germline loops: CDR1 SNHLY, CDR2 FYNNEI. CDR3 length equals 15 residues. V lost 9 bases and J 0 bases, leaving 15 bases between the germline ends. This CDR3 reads CASKKSLSSGNTIYF. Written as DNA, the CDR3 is TGTGCCAGTAAGAAATCTCTCAGCTCTGGAAACACCATATATTTT.

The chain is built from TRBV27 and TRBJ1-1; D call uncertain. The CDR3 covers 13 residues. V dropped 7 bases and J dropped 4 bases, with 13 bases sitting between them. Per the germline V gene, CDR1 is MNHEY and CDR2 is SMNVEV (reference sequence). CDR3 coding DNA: TGTGCCAGCATTTCAAACCGGGGCACTGAAGCTTTCTTT. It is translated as CASISNRGTEAFF.

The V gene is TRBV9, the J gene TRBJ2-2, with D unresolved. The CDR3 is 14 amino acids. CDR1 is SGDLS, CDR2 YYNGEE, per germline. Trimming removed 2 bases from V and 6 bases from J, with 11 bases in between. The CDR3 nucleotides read TGTGCCAGCAGCGTCCGTAATGGGGCCGGGGAGCTGTTTTTT. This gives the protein CASSVRNGAGELFF.

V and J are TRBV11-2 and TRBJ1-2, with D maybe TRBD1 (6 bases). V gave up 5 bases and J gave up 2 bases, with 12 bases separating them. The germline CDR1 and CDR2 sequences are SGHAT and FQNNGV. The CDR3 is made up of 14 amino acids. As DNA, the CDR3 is TGTGCCAGCAGCAGAACAGGGTCAAACTATGGCTACACCTTC. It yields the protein CASSRTGSNYGYTF. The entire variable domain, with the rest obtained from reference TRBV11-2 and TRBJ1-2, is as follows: EAGVAQSPRYKIIEKRQSVAFWCNPISGHATLYWYQQILGQGPKLLIQFQNNGVVDDSQLPKDRFSAERLKGVDSTLKIQPAKLEDSAVYLCASSRTGSNYGYTFGSGTRLTVV.

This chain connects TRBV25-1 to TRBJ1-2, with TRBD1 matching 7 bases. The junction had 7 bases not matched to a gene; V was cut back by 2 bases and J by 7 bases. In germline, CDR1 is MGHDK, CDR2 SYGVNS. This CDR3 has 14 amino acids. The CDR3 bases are TGTGCCAGCAGTGAAAACCGGGACAGTATTGGCTACACCTTC. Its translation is CASSENRDSIGYTF.

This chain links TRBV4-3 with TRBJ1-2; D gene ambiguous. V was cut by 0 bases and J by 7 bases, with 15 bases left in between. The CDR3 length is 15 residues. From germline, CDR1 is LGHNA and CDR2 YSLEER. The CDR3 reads CASSQDHGSPTGYTF. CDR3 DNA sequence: TGCGCCAGCAGCCAAGATCATGGGTCCCCTACTGGCTACACCTTC.

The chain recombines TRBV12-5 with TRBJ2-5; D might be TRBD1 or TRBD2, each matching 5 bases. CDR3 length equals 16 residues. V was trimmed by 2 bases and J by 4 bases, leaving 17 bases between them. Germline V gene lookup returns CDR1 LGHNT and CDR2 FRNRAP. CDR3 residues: CASGLRGEAGRETQYF. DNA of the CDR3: TGTGCTAGTGGTTTGAGAGGGGAAGCAGGTAGAGAGACCCAGTACTTC.

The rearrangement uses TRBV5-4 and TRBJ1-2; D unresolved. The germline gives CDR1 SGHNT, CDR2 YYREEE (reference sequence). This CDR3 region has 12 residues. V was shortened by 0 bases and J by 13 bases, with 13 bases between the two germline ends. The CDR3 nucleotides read TGTGCCAGCAGCTTGGCCTCGGGTGAGGGCACCTTC. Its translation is CASSLASGEGTF.

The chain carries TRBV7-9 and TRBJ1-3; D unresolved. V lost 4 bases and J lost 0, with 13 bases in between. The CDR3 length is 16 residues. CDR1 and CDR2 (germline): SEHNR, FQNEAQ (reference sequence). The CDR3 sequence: CASSWFPTDSGNTIYF. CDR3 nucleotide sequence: TGTGCCAGCAGCTGGTTTCCGACGGACTCTGGAAACACCATATATTTT. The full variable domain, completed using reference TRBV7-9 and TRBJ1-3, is DTGVSQNPRHKITKRGQNVTFRCDPISEHNRLYWYRQTLGQGPEFLTYFQNEAQLEKSRLLSDRFSAERPKGSFSTLEIQRTEQGDSAMYLCASSWFPTDSGNTIYFGEGSWLTVV.

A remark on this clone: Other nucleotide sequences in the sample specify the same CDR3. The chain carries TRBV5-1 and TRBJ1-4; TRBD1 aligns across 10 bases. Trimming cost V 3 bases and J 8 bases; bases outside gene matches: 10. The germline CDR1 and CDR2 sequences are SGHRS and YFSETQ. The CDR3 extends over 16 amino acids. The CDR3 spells CASSSSRDRGNEKLFF. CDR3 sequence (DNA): TGCGCCAGCAGCTCTAGTCGGGACAGGGGAAACGAAAAACTGTTTTTT.

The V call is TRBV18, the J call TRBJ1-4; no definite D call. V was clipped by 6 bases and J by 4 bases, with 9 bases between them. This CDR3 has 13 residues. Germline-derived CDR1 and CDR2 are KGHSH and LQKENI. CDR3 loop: CASSLTHNEKLFF. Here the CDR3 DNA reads TGTGCCAGCTCCCTGACTCATAATGAAAAACTGTTTTTT. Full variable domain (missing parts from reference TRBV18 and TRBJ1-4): NAGVMQNPRHLVRRRGQEARLRCSPMKGHSHVYWYRQLPEEGLKFMVYLQKENIIDESGMPKERFSAEFPKEGPSILRIQQVVRGDSAAYFCASSLTHNEKLFFGSGTQLSVL.

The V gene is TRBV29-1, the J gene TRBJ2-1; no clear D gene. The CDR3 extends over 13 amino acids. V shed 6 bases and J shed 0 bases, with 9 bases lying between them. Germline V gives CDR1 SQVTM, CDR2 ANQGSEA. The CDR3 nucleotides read TGCAGCGTCGAAAGGAGCTCCTACAATGAGCAGTTCTTC. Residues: CSVERSSYNEQFF.

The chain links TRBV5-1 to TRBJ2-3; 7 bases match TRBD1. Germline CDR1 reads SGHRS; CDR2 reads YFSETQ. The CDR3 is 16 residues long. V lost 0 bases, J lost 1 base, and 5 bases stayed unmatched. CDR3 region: CASSLVPGTGTDTQYF. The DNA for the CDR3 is TGCGCCAGCAGCTTGGTCCCGGGGACAGGCACAGATACGCAGTATTTT.

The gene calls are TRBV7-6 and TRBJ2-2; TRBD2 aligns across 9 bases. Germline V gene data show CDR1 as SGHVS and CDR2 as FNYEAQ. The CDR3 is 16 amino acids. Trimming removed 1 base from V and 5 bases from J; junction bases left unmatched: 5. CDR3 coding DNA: TGTGCCAGCAGCTTAGGGACTAGCGAGGTTACCGGGGAGCTGTTTTTT. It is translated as CASSLGTSEVTGELFF.

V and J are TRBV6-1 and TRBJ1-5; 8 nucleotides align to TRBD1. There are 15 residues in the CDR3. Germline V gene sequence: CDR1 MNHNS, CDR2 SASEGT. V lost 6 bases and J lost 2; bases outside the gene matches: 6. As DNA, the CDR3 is TGTGCCAGCAGCAAGACAGGGGATGGCAATCAGCCCCAGCATTTT. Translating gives CASSKTGDGNQPQHF.

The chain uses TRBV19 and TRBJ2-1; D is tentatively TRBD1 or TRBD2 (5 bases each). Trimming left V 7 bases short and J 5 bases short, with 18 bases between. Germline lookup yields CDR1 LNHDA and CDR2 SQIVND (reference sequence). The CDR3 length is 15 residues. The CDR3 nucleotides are TGTGCCAGTACCACCACCGGGACCCGGGACAATGAGCAGTTCTTC. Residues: CASTTTGTRDNEQFF.

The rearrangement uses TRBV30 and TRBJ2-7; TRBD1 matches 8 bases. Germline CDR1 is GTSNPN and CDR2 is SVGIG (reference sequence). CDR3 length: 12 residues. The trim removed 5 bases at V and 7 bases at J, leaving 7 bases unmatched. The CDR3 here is CAWQGAAREQYF. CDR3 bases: TGTGCCTGGCAGGGGGCAGCGCGTGAGCAGTACTTC.

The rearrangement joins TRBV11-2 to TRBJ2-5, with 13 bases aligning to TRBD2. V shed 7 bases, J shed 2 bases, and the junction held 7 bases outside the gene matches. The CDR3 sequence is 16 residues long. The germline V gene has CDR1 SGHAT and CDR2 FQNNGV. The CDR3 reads CASTGLAGAGQETQYF. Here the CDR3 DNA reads TGTGCCAGCACTGGACTAGCGGGGGCAGGGCAAGAGACCCAGTACTTC.

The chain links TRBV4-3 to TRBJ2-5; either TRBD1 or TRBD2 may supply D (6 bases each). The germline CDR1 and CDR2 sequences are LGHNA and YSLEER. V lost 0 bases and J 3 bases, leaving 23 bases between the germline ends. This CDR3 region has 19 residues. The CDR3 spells CASSQEVGIIRGRKETQYF. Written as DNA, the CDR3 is TGCGCCAGCAGCCAAGAGGTGGGGATTATCCGGGGGCGAAAAGAGACCCAGTACTTC.

CDR3 loop: CASSIVGETYEQYF. CDR3 nucleotides: TGTGCCAGTAGTATAGTTGGGGAAACCTACGAGCAGTACTTC. This sequence joins TRBV19 and TRBJ2-7; D gene uncertain. Germline loops: CDR1 LNHDA, CDR2 SQIVND (reference sequence). V was trimmed by 1 base and J by 2 bases, leaving 9 bases between them. This CDR3 has 14 residues. Variable domain in full (rest from reference TRBV19 and TRBJ2-7): DGGITQSPKYLFRKEGQNVTLSCEQNLNHDAMYWYRQDPGQGLRLIYYSQIVNDFQKGDIAEGYSVSREKKESFPLTVTSAQKNPTAFYLCASSIVGETYEQYFGPGTRLTVT.

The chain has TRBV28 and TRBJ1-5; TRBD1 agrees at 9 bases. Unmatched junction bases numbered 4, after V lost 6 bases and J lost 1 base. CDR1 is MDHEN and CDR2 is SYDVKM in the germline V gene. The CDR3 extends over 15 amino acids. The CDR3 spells CASSLGTGSNQPQHF. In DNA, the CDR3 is TGTGCCAGCAGCCTTGGGACAGGGAGCAATCAGCCCCAGCATTTT.

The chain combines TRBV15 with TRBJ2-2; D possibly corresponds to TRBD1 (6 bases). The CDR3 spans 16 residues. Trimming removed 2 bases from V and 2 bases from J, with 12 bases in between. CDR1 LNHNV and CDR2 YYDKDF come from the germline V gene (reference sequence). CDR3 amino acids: CATSRSRTVNTGELFF. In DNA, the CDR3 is TGTGCCACCAGCAGATCCCGGACAGTAAACACCGGGGAGCTGTTTTTT.